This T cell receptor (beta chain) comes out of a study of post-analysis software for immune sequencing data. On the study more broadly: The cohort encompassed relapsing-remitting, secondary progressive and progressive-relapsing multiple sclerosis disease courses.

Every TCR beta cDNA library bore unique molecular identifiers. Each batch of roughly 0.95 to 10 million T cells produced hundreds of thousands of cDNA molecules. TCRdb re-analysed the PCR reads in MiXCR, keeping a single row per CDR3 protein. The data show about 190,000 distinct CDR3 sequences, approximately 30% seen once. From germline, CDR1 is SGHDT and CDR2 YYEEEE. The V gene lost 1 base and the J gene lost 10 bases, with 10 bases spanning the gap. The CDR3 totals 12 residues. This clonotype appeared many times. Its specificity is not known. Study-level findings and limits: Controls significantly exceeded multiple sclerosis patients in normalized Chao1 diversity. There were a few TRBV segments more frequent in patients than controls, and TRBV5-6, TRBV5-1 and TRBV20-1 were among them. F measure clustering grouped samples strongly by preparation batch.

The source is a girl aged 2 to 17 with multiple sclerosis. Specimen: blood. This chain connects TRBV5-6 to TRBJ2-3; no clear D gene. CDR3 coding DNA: TGTGCCAGCAGCTTGTGGAATTACCCGCAGTATTTT. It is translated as CASSLWNYPQYF.